Listed here is a single T cell receptor (beta chain). This sample stems from a study of OX40 agonist ivuxolimab in advanced cancers. The overall study: Patients were treated with ivuxolimab, an agonistic anti-OX40 (CD134) antibody. One hepatocellular carcinoma and a couple of cutaneous melanoma patients partially responded.

Sequencing used immunoSEQ multiplex PCR; TCRdb keeps in-frame clones, though not all of them. The data show 72,000 or so clones, 85% to 90% seen once. CDR3 length equals 16 residues. The V gene lost 5 bases and the J gene lost 3 bases, with 16 bases spanning the gap. The germline gives CDR1 MDHEN, CDR2 SYDVKM. Blood sampling was done at baseline, cycle 4 day 1, and cycle 7 day 1. The specimen comprised CD4+ or CD8+ T cells sorted from blood, sampled in a trial of the OX40 agonist ivuxolimab. The gene calls are TRBV28 and TRBJ1-4; D possibly corresponds to TRBD1 (6 bases). This clonotype was sampled from an adult with an advanced solid tumor such as melanoma, head and neck, liver or kidney cancer. The CDR3 region is CASSHRRTGSNEKLFF. DNA for the CDR3: TGTGCCAGCAGTCACCGACGAACAGGGTCTAATGAAAAACTGTTTTTT.